This T cell receptor (beta chain) was obtained from a study of blood T cell repertoires in COVID-19. Study background: Material from acute and convalescent COVID-19 was sourced from the United States, Italy and Spain. Sample material is recorded as cDNA or gDNA derived from T cells, B-cell-depleted T cells, or PBMCs.

Losses at the gene ends were 4 bases for V and 4 bases for J; bases not matched to a gene: 5. The germline gives CDR1 SQVTM, CDR2 ANQGSEA. This CDR3 is 13 amino acids long. Authors' methods: Amplification of reference gene primers was used by the study to estimate nucleated cell counts. Data came from immunoSEQ multiplex PCR; TCRdb stores just in-frame clones and leaves some out. V, J and clone size are taken as reported in that table, and D and trimming were inferred from the DNA itself. Of about 270,000 clones listed, more than 75% are singletons. This TCR came from a man aged 35-49 years who had recovered from COVID-19. The rearrangement uses TRBV29-1 and TRBJ2-7, with 9 bases identical to TRBD1. The sequenced sample was peripheral blood. CDR3 bases: TGCAGCGTTGTAGGGACAGGGAATTACGAGCAGTACTTC. As protein: CSVVGTGNYEQYF.